This is a list of T cell receptor beta chains from one sample in a study of Graves' ophthalmopathy and Graves' hyperthyroidism. Via MiXCR, TCRdb re-called the multiplex PCR reads, giving one row per CDR3 protein. The table includes roughly 500,000 distinct CDR3 sequences, about an eighth detected once. The sequencing input was blood. All receptors derive from a woman aged 25 to 39 with Graves' ophthalmopathy. Each CDR3 is given with its conserved first and last residue. Fields, in order: J gene, clone size, D gene, CDR3 length, V gene, CDR3 DNA, CDR3 protein. D genes are given only for firm matches. Size tells how often a clone was seen (once, few, many) or the class of an expanded clone, and some rows leave it out.

J: TRBJ2-2
size: few
D: TRBD1
length: 17
V: TRBV5-1
DNA: TGCGCCAGCAGCTTGGTCTCTACAGGGGATTTCACCGGGGAGCTGTTTTTT
CDR3: CASSLVSTGDFTGELFF

J: TRBJ1-6
size: NA
D: NA
length: 15
V: TRBV2
DNA: TGTGCCAGCAGCGCAGAAGGGACTAATGATTCACCCCTCCACTTT
CDR3: CASSAEGTNDSPLHF

J: TRBJ2-7
size: few
D: NA
length: 11
V: TRBV12-3/TRBV12-4
DNA: TGTGCCAGCAGTTTAGCTGGGCCCGTGACATTC
CDR3: CASSLAGPVTF

J: TRBJ2-2
size: NA
D: TRBD1
length: 17
V: TRBV11-2
DNA: TGTGCCCACAGCTTACAACCGGGACAGGTCTTCGCCGGGGAGCTGTTTTTT
CDR3: CAHSLQPGQVFAGELFF

J: TRBJ2-7
size: few
D: TRBD1
length: 14
V: TRBV30
DNA: TGTGCCTGGAATGAGGGGACAGGCTCCTACGAGCAGTACTTC
CDR3: CAWNEGTGSYEQYF

J: TRBJ1-1
size: many
D: NA
length: 16
V: TRBV7-8
DNA: TGTGCCAGCAGCCCCGAAACCCGGGGCCTGAACACTGAAGCTTTCTTT
CDR3: CASSPETRGLNTEAFF

J: TRBJ1-3
size: many
D: NA
length: 13
V: TRBV2
DNA: TGTGCCAGCGGCGGCCGGCCGGGAAACACCATATATTTT
CDR3: CASGGRPGNTIYF

J: TRBJ1-1
size: many
D: NA
length: 15
V: TRBV11-2
DNA: TGTGCCAGCAGCTCCGAGATGGGGGGGAACACTGAAGCTTTCTTT
CDR3: CASSSEMGGNTEAFF

J: TRBJ1-1
size: many
D: NA
length: 14
V: TRBV29-1
DNA: TGCAGCAACACAGGTCCAGGAAGGAACAGGGAAGCTTTCTTT
CDR3: CSNTGPGRNREAFF

J: TRBJ2-5
size: NA
D: TRBD2
length: 14
V: TRBV6-1
DNA: TGTGCCAGCAGGCGGACTAGCGGGGAAGAGACCCAGTACTTC
CDR3: CASRRTSGEETQYF

J: TRBJ1-3
size: many
D: NA
length: 14
V: TRBV20-1
DNA: TGCAGTGCCAGAGACGGAATCTCTGGAAACACCATATATTTT
CDR3: CSARDGISGNTIYF

J: TRBJ2-7
size: many
D: NA
length: 14
V: TRBV20-1
DNA: TGCAGTGCCCGGGAGCCGGGACATCAGGACGAGCAGTACTTC
CDR3: CSAREPGHQDEQYF

J: TRBJ2-4
size: many
D: NA
length: 18
V: TRBV7-2
DNA: TGTGCCAGCAGCTTAACCCCCCATAGTCGGCTAGCCAAAAACATTCAGTACTTC
CDR3: CASSLTPHSRLAKNIQYF

J: TRBJ2-4
size: few
D: NA
length: 11
V: TRBV12-3/TRBV12-4
DNA: TGTGCCAGCAGTTTAGGTACTCACCCGTACTTC
CDR3: CASSLGTHPYF

J: TRBJ2-2
size: few
D: NA
length: 14
V: TRBV5-1
DNA: TGCGCCAGCAGCTTGGAGGCTTTCACCGGGGAGCTGTTTTTT
CDR3: CASSLEAFTGELFF